The entry that follows covers one T cell receptor beta chain sequence. Its antigen remains unidentified. Looked up from germline, CDR1 is SGHKS and CDR2 is YYEKEE (reference sequence). With 0 bases removed from V and 8 bases from J, the gap between germline ends came to 14 bases. The CDR3 has 14 amino acids. Antigen-specific CD4+ T cells were expanded (with viral peptide pools) by the ViraFEST assay ahead of sequencing. Following 10 days of culture, CD4+ T cells were isolated. In the vaccine recipients, nucleocapsid antibodies were negative and there was no prior SARS-CoV-2 infection. The data are from a study of vaccination effects on CD4 cells after COVID-19. Assay: immunoSEQ multiplex PCR; the TCRdb copy retains only in-frame clones and omits some. This sample carries approximately 30,000 clones, around 78% of them seen once, and the ten largest clones take around 26%.

J is TRBJ1-2 and V is TRBV5-5; D not certain. Sequencing used CD4+ T cells from PBMCs cultured with HCoV-OC43 spike peptides, obtained before COVID-19 vaccination. Subset given: HCoV-OC43 spike overlapping peptide pool stimulation. This clonotype was obtained from a human donor who received a COVID-19 vaccine. The CDR3 DNA reads as TGTGCCAGCAGCTTGGCTAGTCCTCCCAGGGGCTACACCTTC. It specifies CASSLASPPRGYTF.